The 27 T cell receptor beta chains given below trace back to one sample, sequenced in a study of Tregs in tolerant kidney transplant recipients. Here immunoSEQ multiplex PCR was the method, and the copy in TCRdb shows in-frame clones only, minus some. The table has about 78,000 clones, 85% to 95% seen once; the top ten hold roughly 0.35%. The source material was Tregs from blood, sampled before the transplant. These receptors were obtained from a human donor who received a combined kidney and bone marrow transplant.

The rearrangement joins TRBV28 to TRBJ2-2; perhaps D is TRBD1 or TRBD2 (5 bases each). Germline CDR1 reads MDHEN; CDR2 reads SYDVKM. Trimming cost V 2 bases and J 1 base, with 11 bases left between them. The CDR3 has 16 residues. This CDR3 is CASSLTGRMNTGELFF. The CDR3 nucleotides read TGTGCCAGCAGTTTAACGGGACGGATGAACACCGGGGAGCTGTTTTTT.

The V call is TRBV6-1, the J call TRBJ2-5; 7 bases map to TRBD1. The DNA end is more similar to TRBJ2-7, so the J call may be wrong. CDR3 size: 14 residues. CDR1 and CDR2 from the germline V gene are MNHNS and SASEGT. CDR3 in DNA: TGTGCCAGCAGTTCCGGGACAGCCTACTACGAGCAGTACTTC. Translating it yields CASSSGTAYYEQYF.

This clone appeared once. The chain has TRBV7-2 and TRBJ2-1, with 9 bases identical to TRBD2. V shed 0 bases, J shed 6 bases, and the junction held 9 bases outside the gene matches. Germline V gives CDR1 SGHTA, CDR2 FQGNSA. The CDR3 consists of 17 residues. The CDR3 is CASSLADRTSASNEQFF. In DNA, the CDR3 is TGTGCCAGCAGCTTAGCGGATAGGACTAGCGCCAGCAATGAGCAGTTCTTC.

The gene calls are TRBV7-2 and TRBJ2-5; D not resolved. Near its end, the DNA agrees better with TRBJ2-7, so the J call may be wrong. Germline CDR1 is SGHTA and CDR2 is FQGNSA. CDR3 length equals 12 residues. The CDR3 sequence is CASTRLAGEQYF. The CDR3 bases are TGTGCCAGCACCCGTCTCGCCGGCGAGCAGTACTTC.

With respect to this clone: This specimen includes other DNA sequences encoding the same CDR3. This chain uses TRBV27 with TRBJ2-1; D ambiguous. CDR3 size: 11 residues. Trimming took 5 bases from V and 4 from J, leaving 3 bases between them. Germline loops: CDR1 MNHEY, CDR2 SMNVEV (reference sequence). The CDR3 spells CASSRYNEQFF. The CDR3 region has the DNA TGTGCCAGCAGTAGATACAATGAGCAGTTCTTC.

The chain has TRBV9 and TRBJ2-1, with 8 bases aligning to TRBD2. The CDR3 runs to 14 residues. From germline, CDR1 is SGDLS and CDR2 YYNGEE. Trimming at V came to 4 bases and at J to 6 bases, leaving 6 bases not matched to a gene. CDR3: CASSPGLASNEQFF. Written as DNA, the CDR3 is TGTGCCAGCAGCCCCGGACTAGCTTCCAATGAGCAGTTCTTC. The full variable domain, its missing parts supplied by reference TRBV9 and TRBJ2-1, is DSGVTQTPKHLITATGQRVTLRCSPRSGDLSVYWYQQSLDQGLQFLIQYYNGEERAKGNILERFSAQQFPDLHSELNLSSLELGDSALYFCASSPGLASNEQFFGPGTRLTVL.

This clone has a single count. The chain links TRBV29-1 to TRBJ2-7; D gene unclear. V was shortened by 4 bases and J by 0 bases, with 7 bases between the two germline ends. CDR3 length: 12 amino acids. The V gene's germline CDR1 is SQVTM and CDR2 ANQGSEA. The chain's CDR3 is CSVGDVSYEQYF. The CDR3 DNA follows: TGCAGCGTTGGGGATGTCTCCTACGAGCAGTACTTC.

The chain uses TRBV19 and TRBJ2-5; tentatively, D is TRBD1 (6 bases). V was trimmed by 9 bases and J by 1 base, leaving 24 bases between them. Germline V gene data show CDR1 as LNHDA and CDR2 as SQIVND (reference sequence). This CDR3 contains 17 residues. CDR3 in DNA: TGTGCCAGCAGCGAAAGCACCGGGACATCGTGCCAAGAGACCCAGTACTTC. It is translated as CASSESTGTSCQETQYF. Full variable domain (remainder filled in from reference TRBV19 and TRBJ2-5): DGGITQSPKYLFRKEGQNVTLSCEQNLNHDAMYWYRQDPGQGLRLIYYSQIVNDFQKGDIAEGYSVSREKKESFPLTVTSAQKNPTAFYLCASSESTGTSCQETQYFGPGTRLLVL.

The chain joins TRBV6-1 to TRBJ2-5; D uncertain. Germline V gives CDR1 MNHNS, CDR2 SASEGT. Trimming pared 2 bases from V and 6 bases from J, leaving 7 bases between. This CDR3 contains 12 residues. DNA of the CDR3: TGTGCCAGCAGTGAATCCCGGCAGACCCAGTACTTC. It codes for CASSESRQTQYF.

The chain is built from TRBV6-6 and TRBJ1-5; D is undetermined. The germline gives CDR1 MNHNY, CDR2 SVGAGI (reference sequence). With 2 bases removed from V and 5 bases from J, the gap between germline ends came to 10 bases. The CDR3 runs to 14 residues. CDR3 in amino acids: CASSYLLDDQPQHF. For the CDR3, the DNA is TGTGCCAGCAGTTACCTCCTAGACGATCAGCCCCAGCATTTT.

This clone was recorded only once. The chain uses TRBV5-5 and TRBJ2-5, with TRBD1 matching 7 bases. Germline CDR1 is SGHKS and CDR2 is YYEKEE (reference sequence). V lost 3 bases to trimming and J lost 7 bases; unmatched junction nucleotides: 6. This CDR3 contains 13 residues. For the CDR3, the DNA is TGTGCCAGCAGCTGGGGACAGTTGGGGACCCAGTACTTC. Its translation: CASSWGQLGTQYF.

This clone was seen a handful of times. The chain has TRBV5-1 and TRBJ1-1, with 7 nucleotides matching TRBD1. V trimming: 1 base; J trimming: 0 bases; junction bases outside the gene matches: 6. The germline V gene encodes CDR1 SGHRS and CDR2 YFSETQ. The CDR3 is 16 amino acids. The CDR3 is CASSLNPDRLNTEAFF. CDR3 nucleotides: TGCGCCAGCAGCTTGAACCCGGACAGGCTGAACACTGAAGCTTTCTTT.

J is TRBJ1-5 and V is TRBV27; the D gene is possibly TRBD1 (5 bases). The CDR3 totals 16 residues. The germline gives CDR1 MNHEY, CDR2 SMNVEV (reference sequence). The V end lost 4 bases, the J end lost 0 bases, and 13 bases lay between the germline ends. DNA of the CDR3: TGTGCCAGCAGTTCCTATGGGACTTATAGCAATCAGCCCCAGCATTTT. Protein product: CASSSYGTYSNQPQHF.

The gene calls are TRBV7-2 and TRBJ2-5, with D possibly TRBD1 on 6 matching bases. The DNA end lines up better with TRBJ2-7; the J call may be wrong. The CDR3 consists of 13 residues. CDR1 and CDR2 from the germline V gene are SGHTA and FQGNSA. CDR3 amino acids: CASSQKRGSEQYF. The CDR3 DNA sequence: TGTGCCAGCAGCCAAAAAAGGGGGAGCGAGCAGTACTTC.

V usage is TRBV28 and J usage is TRBJ2-3, with 9 nucleotides matching TRBD2. Germline CDR1 reads MDHEN; CDR2 reads SYDVKM. This CDR3 is 15 amino acids long. The ends lost 8 bases at V and 2 bases at J; junction bases unmatched: 8. The CDR3 sequence is CASCGAGGPTDTQYF. The DNA of the CDR3 is TGTGCCAGCTGTGGAGCGGGAGGTCCCACAGATACGCAGTATTTT.

Here the CDR3 reads CASSLLTSGNNEQFF. DNA for the CDR3: TGTGCCAGCAGCTTGTTGACTAGCGGGAACAATGAGCAGTTCTTC. This chain connects TRBV5-4 to TRBJ2-1; 11 nucleotides line up with TRBD2. CDR3 length equals 15 residues. Germline V gene lookup returns CDR1 SGHNT and CDR2 YYREEE (reference sequence). Trimming removed 1 base from V and 5 bases from J; junction bases left unmatched: 2.

The chain has TRBV4-2 and TRBJ2-1; TRBD2 agrees at 15 bases. The CDR3 consists of 18 residues. The germline V gene encodes CDR1 LGHNA and CDR2 YNFKEQ. V was pared by 0 bases and J by 6 bases, with 6 bases of the junction left unmatched. The CDR3 loop reads CASSQDSGLAGGRNEQFF. Written as DNA, the CDR3 is TGTGCCAGCAGCCAAGATTCCGGACTAGCGGGAGGGCGCAATGAGCAGTTCTTC.

This chain links TRBV9 with TRBJ2-4; D ambiguous. Looked up from germline, CDR1 is SGDLS and CDR2 is YYNGEE. Deletions cut 0 bases from V and 9 bases from J, with 19 bases between. The CDR3 is 16 amino acids. The CDR3: CASSVDPGSSAGIQYF. The CDR3 nucleotides read TGTGCCAGCAGCGTAGACCCCGGCTCCTCGGCCGGCATTCAGTACTTC.

For this clone: This sample also contains other DNA sequences that code for the same CDR3. This chain joins TRBV28 and TRBJ2-7, with unresolved D. CDR1 and CDR2 (germline): MDHEN, SYDVKM. The CDR3 spans 13 residues. V lost 1 base and J lost 3, with 7 bases in between. CDR3 amino acids: CASSLSYLYEQYF. The CDR3 DNA reads as TGTGCCAGCAGTTTATCTTATCTCTACGAGCAGTACTTC. The full variable domain, in which reference TRBV28 and TRBJ2-7 provide the parts outside the CDR3, is DVKVTQSSRYLVKRTGEKVFLECVQDMDHENMFWYRQDPGLGLRLIYFSYDVKMKEKGDIPEGYSVSREKKERFSLILESASTNQTSMYLCASSLSYLYEQYFGPGTRLTVT.

V and J are TRBV30 and TRBJ1-5; D call uncertain. The germline gives CDR1 GTSNPN, CDR2 SVGIG (reference sequence). The ends were cut back, 0 bases at V and 0 bases at J, with 9 bases in the middle. There are 15 residues in the CDR3. DNA for the CDR3: TGTGCCTGGAGTGTAGGGCGGACTAGCAATCAGCCCCAGCATTTT. It specifies CAWSVGRTSNQPQHF.

This clone was counted a single time. Here the CDR3 reads CASSEGTGGRNEKLFF. CDR3 sequence (DNA): TGTGCCAGCAGTGAAGGGACAGGGGGTAGGAATGAAAAACTGTTTTTT. This chain links TRBV2 with TRBJ1-4; TRBD1 agrees at 10 bases. The junction had 4 bases not matched to a gene; V was cut back by 1 base and J by 5 bases. The CDR3 length is 16 residues. In germline, CDR1 is SNHLY, CDR2 FYNNEI.

The rearrangement joins TRBV10-2 to TRBJ2-5, with TRBD2 identical over 9 bases. Germline V CDR1 and CDR2: WSHSY, SAAADI. This CDR3 spans 16 amino acids. The V gene end was trimmed by 4 bases and the J gene end by 2 bases; junction bases not matched to a gene: 8. CDR3 nucleotide sequence: TGCGCCAGCAGTGGAGCTAGCGGGATGGGACAAGAGACCCAGTACTTC. Protein: CASSGASGMGQETQYF.

V usage is TRBV18 and J usage is TRBJ2-1, with TRBD2 matching 8 bases. The length of the CDR3 is 17 residues. The V gene end was trimmed by 0 bases and the J gene end by 4 bases; junction bases not matched to a gene: 8. Germline V lookup: CDR1 KGHSH, CDR2 LQKENI. The CDR3 sequence is CASSPPLSSGSYNEQFF. The DNA of the CDR3 is TGTGCCAGCTCACCACCGCTATCCAGCGGGAGTTACAATGAGCAGTTCTTC.

V is TRBV30 and J is TRBJ2-3; the D is unclear. V shed 3 bases and J shed 4 bases, with 8 bases lying between them. The CDR3 runs 12 residues. Germline V lookup: CDR1 GTSNPN, CDR2 SVGIG (reference sequence). CDR3 sequence reads: CAWRQSADTQYF. The DNA of the CDR3 is TGTGCCTGGAGACAGTCCGCAGATACGCAGTATTTT. The full variable domain, with the rest looked up from reference TRBV30 and TRBJ2-3, is SQTIHQWPATLVQPVGSPLSLECTVEGTSNPNLYWYRQAAGRGLQLLFYSVGIGQISSEVPQNLSASRPQDRQFILSSKKLLLSDSGFYLCAWRQSADTQYFGPGTRLTVL.

This chain connects TRBV30 to TRBJ1-2; 7 bases line up with TRBD1. In germline, CDR1 is GTSNPN, CDR2 SVGIG (reference sequence). J was trimmed by 6 bases and V by 0 bases; bases with no gene match: 10. The CDR3 is 15 residues long. The chain's CDR3 is CAWSVRGGQGDGYTF. CDR3 nucleotides: TGTGCCTGGAGTGTACGGGGAGGGCAGGGGGATGGCTACACCTTC.

The rearrangement uses TRBV23-1 and TRBJ2-2, with D possibly matching TRBD2 (6 bases). TRBV23-1 is placed among ORFs of uncertain function. The V end was cut by 0 bases, the J end by 5 bases, with 13 bases between. The length of the CDR3 is 16 residues. The CDR3 sequence is CASSQSAGYRTGELFF. The CDR3 DNA is TGCGCCAGCAGTCAATCGGCGGGATATCGTACCGGGGAGCTGTTTTTT.

The chain recombines TRBV27 with TRBJ2-3, with D uncertain. CDR3 length equals 14 residues. Germline V CDR1 and CDR2: MNHEY, SMNVEV (reference sequence). Trimming shortened V by 6 bases and J by 3 bases, and 13 bases separated the two germline ends. The CDR3, as DNA: TGTGCCAGCAGCCGCAGCGTGTTTACAGATACGCAGTATTTT. This gives the protein CASSRSVFTDTQYF.